This passage covers 5 T cell receptor beta chains from one sample sequenced in a study of CD8 T cells in ankylosing spondylitis. TCRdb reprocessed the 5' RACE reads with MiXCR, giving one entry per CDR3 protein. The table includes roughly 230,000 distinct CDR3 sequences, more than 15% detected once. Sequences were obtained from blood, either unsorted or a sorted T cell fraction (not recorded which). The receptors were gathered from a male donor with ankylosing spondylitis or in good health (not recorded which).

The V and J genes are TRBV4-3 and TRBJ2-7, with a possible D match to TRBD1 (6 bases). The CDR3 consists of 16 residues. Between the trimmed V and J ends, which lost 1 base and 3 bases, there was a span of 16 bases. Germline-derived CDR1 and CDR2 are LGHNA and YSLEER. The chain's CDR3 is CASSQGVVDRVYEQYF. The CDR3 DNA reads as TGCGCCAGCAGCCAAGGGGTTGTGGACAGAGTCTACGAGCAGTACTTC.

The CDR3 DNA is TGCGCCAGCAGCCCCTTAGCGGGAGGGCCCTCCTACGAGCAGTACTTC. Translating gives CASSPLAGGPSYEQYF. V usage is TRBV5-1 and J usage is TRBJ2-7; 11 nucleotides line up with TRBD2. V lost 4 bases and J lost 0; bases outside the gene matches: 6. The CDR3 extends over 16 amino acids. Germline loops: CDR1 SGHRS, CDR2 YFSETQ. Full variable domain (rest looked up from reference TRBV5-1 and TRBJ2-7): KAGVTQTPRYLIKTRGQQVTLSCSPISGHRSVSWYQQTPGQGLQFLFEYFSETQRNKGNFPGRFSGRQFSNSRSEMNVSTLELGDSALYLCASSPLAGGPSYEQYFGPGTRLTVT.

This clonotype was observed a few times. V gene TRBV6-2 or TRBV6-3 combines with J gene TRBJ2-1; weak D call: TRBD1 (5 bases). Looked up from germline, CDR1 is MNHEY and CDR2 is SVGEGT. V dropped 2 bases and J dropped 2 bases, with 7 bases sitting between them. This CDR3 is 14 amino acids long. The CDR3 spells CASSYGAAYNEQFF. The CDR3 DNA reads TGTGCCAGCAGTTACGGGGCAGCCTACAATGAGCAGTTCTTC.

This rearrangement joins TRBV2 to TRBJ2-3; no clear D. The CDR3 totals 12 residues. Trimming took off 6 bases at V and 4 bases at J, with 8 bases between the two ends. The germline gives CDR1 SNHLY, CDR2 FYNNEI. The CDR3 protein is CASREIADTQYF. CDR3 in DNA: TGTGCCAGCAGAGAGATTGCAGATACGCAGTATTTT. The entire variable domain, with the rest obtained from reference TRBV2 and TRBJ2-3, is as follows: EPEVTQTPSHQVTQMGQEVILRCVPISNHLYFYWYRQILGQKVEFLVSFYNNEISEKSEIFDDQFSVERPDGSNFTLKIRSTKLEDSAMYFCASREIADTQYFGPGTRLTVL.

The chain employs TRBV12-3 or TRBV12-4 and TRBJ2-5; D perhaps matches TRBD1 (5 bases). V was cut by 7 bases and J by 5 bases, with 11 bases left in between. CDR3 size: 12 residues. For the CDR3, the DNA is TGTGCCAGCACTTCTAGGGGTGAGACCCAGTACTTC. It yields the protein CASTSRGETQYF.